Below, 2 T cell receptor beta chains from the same sample are listed, as sequenced in a study of shared clonotypes between healthy human individuals. Naive CD8 cells comprised CD45RO-negative, CCR7-positively selected cells, excluding terminally differentiated effector memory CD45RA+ cells. Method: immunoSEQ multiplex PCR; TCRdb's copy keeps in-frame clones and lacks some. The sample lists around 600,000 clones, roughly 95% occurring once. The sequenced material came from naive CD8+ T cells sorted from blood. These receptors originate from a woman aged 25 to 39 in good health.

The V call is TRBV7-2, the J call TRBJ2-7; no reliable D call. With 1 base removed from V and 5 bases from J, the gap between germline ends came to 12 bases. The germline CDR1 and CDR2 sequences are SGHTA and FQGNSA. This CDR3 is 14 amino acids long. CDR3 in amino acids: CASSLGEAWDEQYF. DNA for the CDR3: TGTGCCAGCAGCTTAGGTGAGGCATGGGACGAGCAGTACTTC.

This clone was recorded only once. The genes are TRBV28 and TRBJ2-7, with D possibly called TRBD1 or TRBD2 (5 bases each). This CDR3 is built from 14 residues. Trimming cost V 5 bases and J 4 bases, with 15 bases left between them. The germline V gene encodes CDR1 MDHEN and CDR2 SYDVKM. In DNA form, the CDR3 reads TGTGCCAGCAGTCCAGTGGGGGATGCATACGAGCAGTACTTC. It specifies CASSPVGDAYEQYF. Complete variable domain (other parts from reference TRBV28 and TRBJ2-7): DVKVTQSSRYLVKRTGEKVFLECVQDMDHENMFWYRQDPGLGLRLIYFSYDVKMKEKGDIPEGYSVSREKKERFSLILESASTNQTSMYLCASSPVGDAYEQYFGPGTRLTVT.